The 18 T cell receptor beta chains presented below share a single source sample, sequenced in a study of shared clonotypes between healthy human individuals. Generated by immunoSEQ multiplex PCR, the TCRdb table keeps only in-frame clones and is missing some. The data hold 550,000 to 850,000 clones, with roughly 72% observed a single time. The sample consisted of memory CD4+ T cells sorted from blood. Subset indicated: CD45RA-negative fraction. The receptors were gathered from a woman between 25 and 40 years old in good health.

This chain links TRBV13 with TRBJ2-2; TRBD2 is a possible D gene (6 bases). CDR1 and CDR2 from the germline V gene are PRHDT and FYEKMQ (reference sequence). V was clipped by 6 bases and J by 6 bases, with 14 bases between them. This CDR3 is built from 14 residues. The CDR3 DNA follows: TGTGCCAGCAGATCAGGGAGGATCGCCGGGGAGCTGTTTTTT. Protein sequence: CASRSGRIAGELFF.

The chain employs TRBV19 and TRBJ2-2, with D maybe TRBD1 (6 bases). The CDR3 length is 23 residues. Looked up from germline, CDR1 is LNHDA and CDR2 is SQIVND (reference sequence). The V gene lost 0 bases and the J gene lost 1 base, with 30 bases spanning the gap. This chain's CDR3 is CASSIDLVWDNTPLTENTGELFF. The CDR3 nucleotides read TGTGCCAGTAGTATAGATCTAGTTTGGGACAATACCCCCCTAACAGAGAACACCGGGGAGCTGTTTTTT.

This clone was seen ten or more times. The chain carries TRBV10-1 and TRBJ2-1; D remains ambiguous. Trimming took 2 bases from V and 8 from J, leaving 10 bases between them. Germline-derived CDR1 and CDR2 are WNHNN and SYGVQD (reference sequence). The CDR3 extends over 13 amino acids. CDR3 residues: CASSEGVLDEQFF. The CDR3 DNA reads TGCGCCAGCAGTGAGGGAGTGCTTGATGAGCAGTTCTTC.

CDR3 protein: CASRGGSADTQYF. CDR3 nucleotides: TGCGCCAGCAGAGGCGGGAGTGCAGATACGCAGTATTTT. The rearrangement uses TRBV10-2 and TRBJ2-3; the match to TRBD2 covers 7 bases. This CDR3 spans 13 amino acids. After removal of 6 bases from V and 4 bases from J, the junction contained 4 bases not matched to a gene. Germline lookup yields CDR1 WSHSY and CDR2 SAAADI.

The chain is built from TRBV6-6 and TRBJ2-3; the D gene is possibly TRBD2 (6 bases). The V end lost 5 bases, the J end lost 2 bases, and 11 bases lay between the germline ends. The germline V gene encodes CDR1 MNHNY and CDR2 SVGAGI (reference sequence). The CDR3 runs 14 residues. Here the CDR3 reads CASSHGGVTDTQYF. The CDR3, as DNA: TGTGCCAGCAGTCATGGAGGGGTCACAGATACGCAGTATTTT.

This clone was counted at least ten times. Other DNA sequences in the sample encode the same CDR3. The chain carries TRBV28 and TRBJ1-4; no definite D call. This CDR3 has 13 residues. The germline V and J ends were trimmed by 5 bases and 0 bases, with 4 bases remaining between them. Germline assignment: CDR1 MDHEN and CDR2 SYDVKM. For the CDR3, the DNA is TGTGCCAGCAGTCGAACAACTAATGAAAAACTGTTTTTT. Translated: CASSRTTNEKLFF.

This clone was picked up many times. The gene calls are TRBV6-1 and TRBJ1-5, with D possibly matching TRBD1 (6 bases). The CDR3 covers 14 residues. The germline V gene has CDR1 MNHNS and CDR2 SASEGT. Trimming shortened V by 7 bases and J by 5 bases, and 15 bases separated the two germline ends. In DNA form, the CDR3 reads TGTGCCAGCAAGATCAAGACAGGCGATCAGCCCCAGCATTTT. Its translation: CASKIKTGDQPQHF.

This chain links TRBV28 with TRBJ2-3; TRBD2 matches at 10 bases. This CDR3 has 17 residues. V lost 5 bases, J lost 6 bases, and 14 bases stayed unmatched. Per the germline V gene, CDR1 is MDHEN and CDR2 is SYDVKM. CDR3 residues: CASSPNTGTSAPDTQYF. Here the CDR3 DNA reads TGTGCCAGCAGTCCGAATACCGGGACTAGCGCACCGGATACGCAGTATTTT.

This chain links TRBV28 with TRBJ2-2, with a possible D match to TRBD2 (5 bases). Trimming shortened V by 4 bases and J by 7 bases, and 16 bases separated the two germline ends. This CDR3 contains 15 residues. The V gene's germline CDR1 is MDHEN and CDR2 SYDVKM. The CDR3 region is CASSSPRALRGELFF. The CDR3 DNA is TGTGCCAGCAGTTCCCCGCGGGCCCTGCGCGGGGAGCTGTTTTTT.

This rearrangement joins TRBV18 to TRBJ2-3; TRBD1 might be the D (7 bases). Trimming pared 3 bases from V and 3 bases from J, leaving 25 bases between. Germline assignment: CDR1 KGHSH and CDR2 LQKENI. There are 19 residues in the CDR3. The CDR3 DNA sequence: TGTGCCAGCTCACCGAGGATCCAGGGGGGTTACGGAGAGACAGATACGCAGTATTTT. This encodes CASSPRIQGGYGETDTQYF.

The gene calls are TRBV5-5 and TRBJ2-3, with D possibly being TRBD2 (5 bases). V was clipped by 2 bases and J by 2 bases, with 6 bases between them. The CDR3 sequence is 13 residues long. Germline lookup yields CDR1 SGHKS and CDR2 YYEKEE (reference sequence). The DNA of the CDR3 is TGTGCCAGCAGCTTCCGGGACACAGATACGCAGTATTTT. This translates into CASSFRDTDTQYF.

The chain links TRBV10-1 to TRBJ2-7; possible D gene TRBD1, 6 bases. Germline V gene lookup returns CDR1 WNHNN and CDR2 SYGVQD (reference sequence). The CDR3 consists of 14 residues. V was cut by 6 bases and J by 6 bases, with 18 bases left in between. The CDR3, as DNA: TGCGCCAGCAGGCCCGCCAGGGGCTCCCTCGAGCAGTACTTC. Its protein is CASRPARGSLEQYF.

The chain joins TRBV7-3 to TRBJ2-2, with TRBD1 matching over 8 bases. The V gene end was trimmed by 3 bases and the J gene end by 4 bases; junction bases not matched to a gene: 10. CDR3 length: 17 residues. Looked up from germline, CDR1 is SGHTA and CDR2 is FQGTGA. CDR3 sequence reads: CASSFRGGGQGTGELFF. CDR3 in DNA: TGTGCCAGCAGCTTCCGAGGAGGAGGACAGGGCACCGGGGAGCTGTTTTTT.

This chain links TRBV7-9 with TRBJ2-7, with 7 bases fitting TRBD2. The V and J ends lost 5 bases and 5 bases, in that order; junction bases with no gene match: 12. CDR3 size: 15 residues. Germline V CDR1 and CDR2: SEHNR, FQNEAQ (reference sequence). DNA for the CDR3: TGTGCCAGCAGCCCCCCGGGAGGCAGGCCCCACGAGCAGTACTTC. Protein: CASSPPGGRPHEQYF.

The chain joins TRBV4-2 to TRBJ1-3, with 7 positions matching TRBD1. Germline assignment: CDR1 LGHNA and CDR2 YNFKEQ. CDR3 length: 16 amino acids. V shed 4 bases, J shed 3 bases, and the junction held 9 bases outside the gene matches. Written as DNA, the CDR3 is TGTGCCAGCAGCCCCGTCAGGGGGGGGCATGGAAACACCATATATTTT. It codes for CASSPVRGGHGNTIYF.

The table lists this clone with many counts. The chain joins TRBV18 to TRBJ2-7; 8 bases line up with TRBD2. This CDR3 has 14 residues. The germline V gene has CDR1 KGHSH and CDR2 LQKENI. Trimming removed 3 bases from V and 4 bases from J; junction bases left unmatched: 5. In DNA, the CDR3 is TGTGCCAGCTCACCTCGGGAGGGTTTGTACGAGCAGTACTTC. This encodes CASSPREGLYEQYF.

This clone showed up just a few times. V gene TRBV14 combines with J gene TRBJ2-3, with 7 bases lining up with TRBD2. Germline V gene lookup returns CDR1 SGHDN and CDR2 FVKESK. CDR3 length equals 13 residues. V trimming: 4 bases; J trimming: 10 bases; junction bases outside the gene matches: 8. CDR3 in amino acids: CASSLGAGRAQYF. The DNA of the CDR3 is TGTGCCAGCAGCCTAGGAGCGGGACGAGCGCAGTATTTT.

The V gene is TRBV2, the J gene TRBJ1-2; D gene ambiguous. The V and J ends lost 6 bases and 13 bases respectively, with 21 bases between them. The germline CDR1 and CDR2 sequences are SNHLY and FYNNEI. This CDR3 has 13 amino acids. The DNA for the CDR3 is TGTGCCAGCAGCGATTCCGCCCGGACTGTTCCCACCTTC. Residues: CASSDSARTVPTF.